The sample holds a few counts of the clone carrying this T cell receptor beta chain. Its cognate antigen is unknown. The data were taken from a study of glioma-infiltrating T cells. Points from the study as a whole: Tissue-blood divergence was below expectation in non-neoplastic patients, above in gliomas.

The V and J ends lost 3 bases and 6 bases respectively, with 9 bases between them. Germline V gene data show CDR1 as SGHTA and CDR2 as FQGNSA. The CDR3 is 12 residues long. TCR alpha and beta CDR3 regions were amplified from RNA using iRepertoire nested multiplex PCR. TCRdb processed the multiplex PCR reads anew with MiXCR; each CDR3 protein has one entry. The table lists about 410,000 distinct CDR3 sequences, roughly two fifths of them singletons, with 12% in the top ten. The specimen sequenced was glioma tissue, nonneoplastic brain tissue, or PBMCs (not recorded which). The clonotype comes from a human donor with low-grade glioma or glioblastoma, undergoing nonglioma brain surgery, or in good health (not recorded which). The V gene is TRBV7-2, the J gene TRBJ2-7; the D is unclear. The CDR3 sequence: CASSFGFGEQYF. The CDR3 DNA follows: TGTGCCAGCAGCTTCGGATTCGGCGAGCAGTACTTC.